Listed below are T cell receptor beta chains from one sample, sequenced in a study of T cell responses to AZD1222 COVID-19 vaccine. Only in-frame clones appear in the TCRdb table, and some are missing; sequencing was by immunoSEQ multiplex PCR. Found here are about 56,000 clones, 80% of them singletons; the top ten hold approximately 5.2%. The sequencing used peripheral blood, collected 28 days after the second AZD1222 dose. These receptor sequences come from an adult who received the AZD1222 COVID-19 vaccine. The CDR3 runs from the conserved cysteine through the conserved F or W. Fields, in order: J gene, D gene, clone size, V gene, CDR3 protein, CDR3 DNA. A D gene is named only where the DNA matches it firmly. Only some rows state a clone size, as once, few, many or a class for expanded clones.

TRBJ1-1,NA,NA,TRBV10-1,CASSESRQSTEAFF,TGCGCCAGCAGTGAGTCGCGGCAGAGCACTGAAGCTTTCTTT
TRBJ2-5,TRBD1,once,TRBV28,CASKSAGTGKETQYF,TGTGCCAGCAAGTCTGCCGGGACAGGGAAAGAGACCCAGTACTTC
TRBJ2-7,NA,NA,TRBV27,CASSPQGITYEQYF,TGTGCCAGCAGTCCCCAGGGAATCACATACGAGCAGTACTTC
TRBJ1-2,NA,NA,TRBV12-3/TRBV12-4,CASSGGEGDYTF,TGTGCCAGCAGCGGCGGAGAGGGCGACTACACCTTC
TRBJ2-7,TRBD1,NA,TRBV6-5,CASKGQGPYEQYF,TGTGCCAGCAAAGGACAGGGGCCCTACGAGCAGTACTTC
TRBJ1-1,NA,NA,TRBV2,CASRTRTGNTEAFF,TGTGCCAGCAGAACAAGGACGGGGAACACTGAAGCTTTCTTT
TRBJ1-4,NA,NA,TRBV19,CASRGRGSANEKLFF,TGTGCCAGTAGGGGCAGGGGATCGGCTAATGAAAAACTGTTTTTT
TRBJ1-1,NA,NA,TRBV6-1,CASSDDLWDTEAFF,TGTGCCAGCAGTGATGATCTGTGGGACACTGAAGCTTTTTTT
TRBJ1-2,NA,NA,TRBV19,CASSSREYGYTF,TGTGCCAGTAGTTCTCGGGAGTATGGCTACACCTTC
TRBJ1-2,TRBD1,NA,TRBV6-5,CASNSVRDRGSGYTF,TGTGCCAGCAACTCCGTCCGGGACAGGGGGAGCGGCTACACCTTC
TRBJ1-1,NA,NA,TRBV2,CASGAGMNTEAFF,TGTGCCAGCGGAGCGGGGATGAACACTGAAGCTTTCTTT
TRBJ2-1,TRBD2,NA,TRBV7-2,CASSLASGNVDNEQFF,TGTGCCAGCAGCTTAGCTAGCGGGAATGTGGACAATGAGCAGTTCTTC
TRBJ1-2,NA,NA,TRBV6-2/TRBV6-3,CASIPMGWDNYGYTF,TGTGCCAGCATCCCTATGGGGTGGGACAACTATGGCTACACCTTC
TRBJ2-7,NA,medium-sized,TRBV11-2,CASSLRPQGNEQYF,TGTGCCAGCAGCTTACGTCCGCAGGGTAACGAGCAGTACTTC
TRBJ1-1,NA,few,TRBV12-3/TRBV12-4,CASSLGGVTEAFF,TGTGCCAGCAGTTTAGGAGGGGTTACTGAAGCTTTCTTT
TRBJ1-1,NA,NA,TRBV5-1,CASSFSGETEAFF,TGCGCCAGCAGCTTTTCAGGGGAAACTGAAGCTTTCTTT
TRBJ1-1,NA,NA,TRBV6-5,CASSYLGRANTEAFF,TGTGCCAGCAGTTACCTGGGGAGAGCGAACACTGAAGCTTTCTTT